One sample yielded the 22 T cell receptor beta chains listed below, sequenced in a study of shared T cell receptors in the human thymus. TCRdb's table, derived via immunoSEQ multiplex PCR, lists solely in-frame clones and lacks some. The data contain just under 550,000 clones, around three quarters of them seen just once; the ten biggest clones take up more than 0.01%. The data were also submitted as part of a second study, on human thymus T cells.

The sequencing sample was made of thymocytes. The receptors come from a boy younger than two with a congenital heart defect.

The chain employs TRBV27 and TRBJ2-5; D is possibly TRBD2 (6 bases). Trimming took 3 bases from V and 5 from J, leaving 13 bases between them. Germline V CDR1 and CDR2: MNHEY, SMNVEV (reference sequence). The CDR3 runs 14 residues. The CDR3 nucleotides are TGTGCCAGCAGTTTGGGGGGATACGTGGAGACCCAGTACTTC. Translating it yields CASSLGGYVETQYF.

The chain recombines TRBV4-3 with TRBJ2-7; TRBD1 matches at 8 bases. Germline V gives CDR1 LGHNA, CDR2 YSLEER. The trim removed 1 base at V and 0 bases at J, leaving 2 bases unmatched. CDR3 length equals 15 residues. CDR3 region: CASSQGDRYSYEQYF. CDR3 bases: TGCGCCAGCAGCCAAGGGGACAGGTACTCCTACGAGCAGTACTTC.

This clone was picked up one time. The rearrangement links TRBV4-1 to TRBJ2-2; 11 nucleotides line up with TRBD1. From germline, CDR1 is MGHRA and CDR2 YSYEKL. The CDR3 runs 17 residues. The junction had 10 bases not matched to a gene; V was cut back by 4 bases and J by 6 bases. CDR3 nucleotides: TGCGCCAGCAGCCGCCTAGGGGGGACAGGGGGGTCCGGGGAGCTGTTTTTT. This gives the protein CASSRLGGTGGSGELFF.

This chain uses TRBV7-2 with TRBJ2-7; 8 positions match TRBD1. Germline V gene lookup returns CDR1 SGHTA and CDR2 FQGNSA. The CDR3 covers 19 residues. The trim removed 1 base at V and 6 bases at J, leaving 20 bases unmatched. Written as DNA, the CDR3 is TGTGCCAGCAGCTTAGTCGACAGGGGCCCGACGGGTGAGGACAGCGAGCAGTACTTC. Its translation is CASSLVDRGPTGEDSEQYF.

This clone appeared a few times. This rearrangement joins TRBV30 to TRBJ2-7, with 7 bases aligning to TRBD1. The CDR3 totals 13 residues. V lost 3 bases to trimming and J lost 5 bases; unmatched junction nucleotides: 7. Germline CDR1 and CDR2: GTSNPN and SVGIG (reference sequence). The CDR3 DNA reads TGTGCCTGGAGACAGGGGAGCCAGGACGAGCAGTACTTC. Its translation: CAWRQGSQDEQYF.

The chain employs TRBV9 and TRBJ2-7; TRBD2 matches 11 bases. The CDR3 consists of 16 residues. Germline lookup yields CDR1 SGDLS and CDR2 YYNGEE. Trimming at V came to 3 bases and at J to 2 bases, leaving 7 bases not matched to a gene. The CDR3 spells CASSGAASGRPYEQYF. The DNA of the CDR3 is TGTGCCAGCAGCGGAGCCGCTAGCGGGAGGCCCTACGAGCAGTACTTC.

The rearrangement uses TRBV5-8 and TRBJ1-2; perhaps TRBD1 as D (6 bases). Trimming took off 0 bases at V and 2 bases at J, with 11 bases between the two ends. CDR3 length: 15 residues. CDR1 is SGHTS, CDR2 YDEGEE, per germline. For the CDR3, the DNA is TGTGCCAGCAGCTTGGTTCTGGACAGAAACTATGGCTACACCTTC. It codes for CASSLVLDRNYGYTF.

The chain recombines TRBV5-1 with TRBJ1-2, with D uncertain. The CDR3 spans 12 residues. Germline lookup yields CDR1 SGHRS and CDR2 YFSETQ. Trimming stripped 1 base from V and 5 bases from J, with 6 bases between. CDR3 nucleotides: TGCGCCAGCAGCTTGAGAGGGTATGGCTACACCTTC. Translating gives CASSLRGYGYTF.

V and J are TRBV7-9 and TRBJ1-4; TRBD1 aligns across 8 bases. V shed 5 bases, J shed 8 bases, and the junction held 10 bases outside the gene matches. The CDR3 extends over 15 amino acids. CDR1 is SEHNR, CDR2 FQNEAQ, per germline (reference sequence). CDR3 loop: CASSPMDRVGEKLFF. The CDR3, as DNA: TGTGCCAGCAGCCCCATGGACAGGGTGGGGGAAAAACTGTTTTTT. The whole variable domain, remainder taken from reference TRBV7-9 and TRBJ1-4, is DTGVSQNPRHKITKRGQNVTFRCDPISEHNRLYWYRQTLGQGPEFLTYFQNEAQLEKSRLLSDRFSAERPKGSFSTLEIQRTEQGDSAMYLCASSPMDRVGEKLFFGSGTQLSVL.

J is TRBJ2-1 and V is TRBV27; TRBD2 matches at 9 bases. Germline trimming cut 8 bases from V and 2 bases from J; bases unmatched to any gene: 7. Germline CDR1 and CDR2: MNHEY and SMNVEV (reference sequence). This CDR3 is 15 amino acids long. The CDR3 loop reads CASVLLAGPYNEQFF. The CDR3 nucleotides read TGTGCCAGCGTCTTGCTAGCGGGGCCCTACAATGAGCAGTTCTTC.

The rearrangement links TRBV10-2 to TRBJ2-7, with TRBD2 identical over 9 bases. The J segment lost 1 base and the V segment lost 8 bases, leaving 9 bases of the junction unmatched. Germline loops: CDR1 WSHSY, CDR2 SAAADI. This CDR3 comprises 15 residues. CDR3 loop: CASLVLTSGSYEQYF. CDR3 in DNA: TGCGCCAGCCTCGTTTTAACTAGCGGGTCCTACGAGCAGTACTTC.

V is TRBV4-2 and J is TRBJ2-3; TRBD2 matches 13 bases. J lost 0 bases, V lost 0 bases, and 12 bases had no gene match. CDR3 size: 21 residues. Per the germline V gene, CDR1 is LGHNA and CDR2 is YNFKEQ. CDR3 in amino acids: CASSQDESGTSGVLSTDTQYF. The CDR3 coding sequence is TGTGCCAGCAGCCAAGACGAGTCCGGGACTAGCGGGGTTTTAAGCACAGATACGCAGTATTTT.

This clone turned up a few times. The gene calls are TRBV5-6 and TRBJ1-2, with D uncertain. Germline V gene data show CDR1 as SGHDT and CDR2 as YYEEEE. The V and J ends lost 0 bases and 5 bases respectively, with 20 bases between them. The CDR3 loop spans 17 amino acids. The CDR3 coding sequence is TGTGCCAGCAGCTTGGCCGGGAGAGATTGGTGGGGTTATGGCTACACCTTC. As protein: CASSLAGRDWWGYGYTF.

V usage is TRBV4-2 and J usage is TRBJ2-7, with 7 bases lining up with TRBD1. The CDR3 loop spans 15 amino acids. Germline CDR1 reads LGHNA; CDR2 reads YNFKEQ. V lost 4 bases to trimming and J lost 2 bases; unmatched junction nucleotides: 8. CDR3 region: CASSPKQGTTYEQYF. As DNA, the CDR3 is TGTGCCAGCAGCCCAAAACAGGGGACAACCTACGAGCAGTACTTC.

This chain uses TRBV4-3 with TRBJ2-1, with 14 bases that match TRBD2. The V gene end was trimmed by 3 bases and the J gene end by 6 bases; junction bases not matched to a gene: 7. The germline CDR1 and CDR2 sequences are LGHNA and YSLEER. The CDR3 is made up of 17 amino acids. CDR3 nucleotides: TGCGCCAGCAGCCAGGACCCGGGACTAGCGGGAGTCAATGAGCAGTTCTTC. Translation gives CASSQDPGLAGVNEQFF.

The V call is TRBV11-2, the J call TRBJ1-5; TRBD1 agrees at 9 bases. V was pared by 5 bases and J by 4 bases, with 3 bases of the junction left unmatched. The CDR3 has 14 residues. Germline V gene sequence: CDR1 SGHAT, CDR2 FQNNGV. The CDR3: CASSVDRGNQPQHF. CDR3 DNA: TGTGCCAGCAGCGTGGACAGGGGAAATCAGCCCCAGCATTTT.

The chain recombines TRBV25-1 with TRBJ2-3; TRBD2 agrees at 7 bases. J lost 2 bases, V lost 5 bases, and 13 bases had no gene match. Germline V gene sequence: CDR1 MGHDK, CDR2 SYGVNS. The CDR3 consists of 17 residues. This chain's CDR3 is CASSFQPGLPYTDTQYF. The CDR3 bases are TGTGCCAGCAGTTTCCAACCGGGACTACCCTACACAGATACGCAGTATTTT.

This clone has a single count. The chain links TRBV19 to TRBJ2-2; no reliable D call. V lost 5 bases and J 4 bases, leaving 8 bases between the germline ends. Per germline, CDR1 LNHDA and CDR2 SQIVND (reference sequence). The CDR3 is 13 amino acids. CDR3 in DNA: TGTGCCAGTAGTGGTCCAGGCACCGGGGAGCTGTTTTTT. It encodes CASSGPGTGELFF.

CDR3 bases: TGTGCCAGCAGTGAAGTCGGCGGACCGGGGGCAGATACGCAGTATTTT. It is translated as CASSEVGGPGADTQYF. This chain uses TRBV25-1 with TRBJ2-3; D possibly corresponds to TRBD2 (6 bases). This CDR3 spans 16 amino acids. V gave up 2 bases and J gave up 4 bases, with 16 bases separating them. The germline V gene encodes CDR1 MGHDK and CDR2 SYGVNS.

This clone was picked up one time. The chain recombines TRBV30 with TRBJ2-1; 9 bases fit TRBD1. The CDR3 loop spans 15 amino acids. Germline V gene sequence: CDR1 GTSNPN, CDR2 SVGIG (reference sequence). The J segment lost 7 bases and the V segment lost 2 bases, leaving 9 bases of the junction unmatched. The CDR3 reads CAWSIQTGGYNEQFF. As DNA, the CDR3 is TGTGCCTGGAGTATTCAGACAGGGGGATATAATGAGCAGTTCTTC.

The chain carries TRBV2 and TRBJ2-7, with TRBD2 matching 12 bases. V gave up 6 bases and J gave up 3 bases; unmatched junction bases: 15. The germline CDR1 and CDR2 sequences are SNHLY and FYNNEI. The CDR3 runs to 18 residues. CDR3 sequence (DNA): TGTGCCAGCAGCGCCGAGAGACTAGCGGGAGCACACCTCTACGAGCAGTACTTC. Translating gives CASSAERLAGAHLYEQYF.

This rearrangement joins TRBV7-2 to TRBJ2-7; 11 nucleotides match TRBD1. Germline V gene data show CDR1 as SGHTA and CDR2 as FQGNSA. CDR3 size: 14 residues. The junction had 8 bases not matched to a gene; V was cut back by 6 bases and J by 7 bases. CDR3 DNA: TGTGCCAGCAGACCCGGACAGGGGGCGCGGGAGCAGTACTTC. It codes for CASRPGQGAREQYF.